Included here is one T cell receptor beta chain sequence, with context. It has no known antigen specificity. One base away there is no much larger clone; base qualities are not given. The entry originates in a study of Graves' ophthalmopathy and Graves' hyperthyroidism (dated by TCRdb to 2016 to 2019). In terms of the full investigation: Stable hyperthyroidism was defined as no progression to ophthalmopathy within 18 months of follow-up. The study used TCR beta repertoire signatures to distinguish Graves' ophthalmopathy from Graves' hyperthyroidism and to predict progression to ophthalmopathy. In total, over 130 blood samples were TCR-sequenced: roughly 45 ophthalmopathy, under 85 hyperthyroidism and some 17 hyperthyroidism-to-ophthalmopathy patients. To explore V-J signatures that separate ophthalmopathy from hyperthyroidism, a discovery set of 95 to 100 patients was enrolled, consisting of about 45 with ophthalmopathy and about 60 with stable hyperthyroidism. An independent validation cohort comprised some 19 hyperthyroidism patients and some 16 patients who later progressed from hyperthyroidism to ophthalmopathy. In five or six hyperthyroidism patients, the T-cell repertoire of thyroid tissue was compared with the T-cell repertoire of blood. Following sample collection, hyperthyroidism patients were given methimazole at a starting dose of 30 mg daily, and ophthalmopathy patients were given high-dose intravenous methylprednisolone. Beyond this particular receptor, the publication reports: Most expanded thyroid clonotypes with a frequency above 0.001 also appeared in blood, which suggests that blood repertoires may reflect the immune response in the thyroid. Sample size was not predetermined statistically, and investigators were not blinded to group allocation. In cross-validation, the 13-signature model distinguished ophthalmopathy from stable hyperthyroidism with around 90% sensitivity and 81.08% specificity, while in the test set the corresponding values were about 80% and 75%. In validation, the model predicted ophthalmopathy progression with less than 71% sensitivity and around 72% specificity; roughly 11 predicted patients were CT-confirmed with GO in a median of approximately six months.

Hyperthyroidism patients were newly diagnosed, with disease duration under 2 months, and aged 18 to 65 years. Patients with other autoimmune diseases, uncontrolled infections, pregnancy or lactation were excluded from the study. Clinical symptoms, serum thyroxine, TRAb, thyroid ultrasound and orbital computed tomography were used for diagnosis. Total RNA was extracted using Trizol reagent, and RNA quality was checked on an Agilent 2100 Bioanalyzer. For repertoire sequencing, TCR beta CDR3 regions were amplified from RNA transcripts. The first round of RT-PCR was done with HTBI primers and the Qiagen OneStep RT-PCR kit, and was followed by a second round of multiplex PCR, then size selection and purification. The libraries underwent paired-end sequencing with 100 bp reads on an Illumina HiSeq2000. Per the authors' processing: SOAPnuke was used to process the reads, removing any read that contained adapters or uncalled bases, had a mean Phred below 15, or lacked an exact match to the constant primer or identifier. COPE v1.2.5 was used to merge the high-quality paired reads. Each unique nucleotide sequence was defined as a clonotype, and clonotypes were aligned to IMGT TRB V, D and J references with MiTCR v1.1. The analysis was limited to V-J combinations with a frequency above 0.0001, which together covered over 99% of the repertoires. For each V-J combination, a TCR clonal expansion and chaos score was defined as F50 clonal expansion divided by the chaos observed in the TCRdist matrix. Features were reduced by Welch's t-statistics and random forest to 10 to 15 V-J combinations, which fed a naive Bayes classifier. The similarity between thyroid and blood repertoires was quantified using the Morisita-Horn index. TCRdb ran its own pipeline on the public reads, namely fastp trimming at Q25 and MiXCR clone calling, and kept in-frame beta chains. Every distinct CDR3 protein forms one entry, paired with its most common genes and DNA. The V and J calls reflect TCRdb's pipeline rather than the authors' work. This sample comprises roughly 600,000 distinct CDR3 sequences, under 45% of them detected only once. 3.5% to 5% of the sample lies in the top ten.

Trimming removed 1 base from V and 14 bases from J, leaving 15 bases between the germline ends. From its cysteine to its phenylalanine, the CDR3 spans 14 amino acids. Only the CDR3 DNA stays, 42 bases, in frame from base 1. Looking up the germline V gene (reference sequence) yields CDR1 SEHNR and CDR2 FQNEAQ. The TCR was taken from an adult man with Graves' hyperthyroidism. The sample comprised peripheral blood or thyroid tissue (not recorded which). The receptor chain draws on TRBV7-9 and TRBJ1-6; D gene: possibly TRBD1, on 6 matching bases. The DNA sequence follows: TGTGCCAGCAGCTTAGAAGACCCTCAGGGGTCCCTCCACTTT. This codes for CASSLEDPQGSLHF.